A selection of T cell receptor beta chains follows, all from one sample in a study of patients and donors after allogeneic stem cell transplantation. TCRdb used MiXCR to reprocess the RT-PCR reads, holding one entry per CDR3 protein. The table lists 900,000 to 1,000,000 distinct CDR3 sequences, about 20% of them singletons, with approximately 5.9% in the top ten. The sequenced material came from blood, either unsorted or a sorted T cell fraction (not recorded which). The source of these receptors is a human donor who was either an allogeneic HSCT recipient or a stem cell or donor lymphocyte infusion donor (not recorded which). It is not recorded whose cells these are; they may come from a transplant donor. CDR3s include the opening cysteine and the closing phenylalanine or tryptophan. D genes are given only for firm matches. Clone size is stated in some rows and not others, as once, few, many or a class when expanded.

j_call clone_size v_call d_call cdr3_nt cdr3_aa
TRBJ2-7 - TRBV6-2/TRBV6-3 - TGTGCCAGCAGTGGACCAGGGACTTCCTACGAGCAGTACTTC CASSGPGTSYEQYF
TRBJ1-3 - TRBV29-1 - TGCAGCGTTGCCGGACGGCACTCTGGAAACACCATATATTTT CSVAGRHSGNTIYF
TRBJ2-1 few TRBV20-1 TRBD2 TGCAGTGCTAGAGAGCCGGCAGCGGGGCTTTACAATGAGCAGTTCTTC CSAREPAAGLYNEQFF
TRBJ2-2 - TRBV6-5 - TGTGCCAGCAGTTCCAGTTCCGGGGAGCTGTTTTTT CASSSSSGELFF
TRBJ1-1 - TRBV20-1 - TGCAGTGCTAGAGATCCCCGCAGGGCCGTGGAAGCTTTCTTT CSARDPRRAVEAFF
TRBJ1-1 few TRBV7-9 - TGTGCCAGCAGCCCAGAGGTTCCGAACACTGAAGCTTTCTTT CASSPEVPNTEAFF
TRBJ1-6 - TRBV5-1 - TGCGCCAGCAGCTCTAGACAGGCATCCCATTCACCCCTCCACTTT CASSSRQASHSPLHF
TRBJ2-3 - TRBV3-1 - TGTGCCAGCAGCGCGCGACACCGTTTGGTGGATACGCAGTATTTT CASSARHRLVDTQYF
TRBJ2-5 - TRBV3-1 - TGTGCCAGCAGCCAAGGGCAGGGACAAGAGACCCAGTACTTC CASSQGQGQETQYF
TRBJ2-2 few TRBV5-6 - TGTGCCAGCAGCTTCACCCCAGGGGGCGGGAGCACCGGGGAGCTGTTTTTT CASSFTPGGGSTGELFF
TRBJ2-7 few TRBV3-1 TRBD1 TGTGCCAGTAAAGGACAGGGAGAATTCTACGAGCAGTACTTC CASKGQGEFYEQYF
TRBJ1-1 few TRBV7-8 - TGTGCCAGCAGCTTAGTCGGGACCGACAGGAACACTGAAGCTTTCTTT CASSLVGTDRNTEAFF
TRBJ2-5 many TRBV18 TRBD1 TGTGCCAGCTCACCACCCGACAGGGTTTTGGAGACCCAGTACTTC CASSPPDRVLETQYF
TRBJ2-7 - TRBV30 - TGTGCCTGGAGCAAAAGTCCAGGGACCGAGCAGTACTTC CAWSKSPGTEQYF
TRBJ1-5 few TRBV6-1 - TGTGCCAGCAGCAAGGAGAGGAATCAGCCCCAGCATTTT CASSKERNQPQHF
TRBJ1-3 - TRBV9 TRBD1 TGTGCCAGCAGCGCCGGACAGGTTCTGGGGAACACCATATATTTT CASSAGQVLGNTIYF
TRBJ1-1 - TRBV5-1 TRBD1 TGCGCCAGCAGGCAGGGGGCGTTTGAAGCTTTCTTT CASRQGAFEAFF
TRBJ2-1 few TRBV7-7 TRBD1 TGTGCCAGCAGCACCGGGACAGGGGTAGGCAATGAGCAGTTCTTC CASSTGTGVGNEQFF
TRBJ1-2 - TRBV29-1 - TGCAGCGTTGATAGGGGGGGTTCCGGGTATGGCTACACCTTC CSVDRGGSGYGYTF
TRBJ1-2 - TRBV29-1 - TGCAGCGTCCCTGCGCGGGGGGGGGCGGGTGGCTACACCTTC CSVPARGGAGGYTF
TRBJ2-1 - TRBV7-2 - TGTGCCAGCAGCTTATCGTTATCGACAGCCCAGTACAATGAGCAGTTCTTC CASSLSLSTAQYNEQFF
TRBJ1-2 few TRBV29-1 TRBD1 TGCAGCGTTGACCACAGGGGGCGAAAGCGTGGCTACACCTTC CSVDHRGRKRGYTF
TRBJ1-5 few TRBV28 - TGTGCCAGCAGTGATGTACAGGGATTTAATAGCAATCAGCCCCAGCATTTT CASSDVQGFNSNQPQHF
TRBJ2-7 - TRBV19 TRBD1 TGTGCCAGTAGTATAGACGACAGGGTGCGCGAGCAGTACTTC CASSIDDRVREQYF
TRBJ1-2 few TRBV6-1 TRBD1 TGTGCCAGCAGGGGAGGACAGGGGGCGGTTAGTGGCTACACCTTC CASRGGQGAVSGYTF
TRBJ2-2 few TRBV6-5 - TGTGCCAGCAGTTACGCCGCAGTATACGCCGGGGAGCTGTTTTTT CASSYAAVYAGELFF
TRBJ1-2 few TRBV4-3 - TGCGCCAGCAGCCAAGAACCGAGGGCTCTGAGCTATGGCTACACCTTC CASSQEPRALSYGYTF
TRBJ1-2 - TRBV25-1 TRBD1 TGTGCCAGCAGTGATACCCGGACAGGGACAGTCTATGGCTACACCTTC CASSDTRTGTVYGYTF
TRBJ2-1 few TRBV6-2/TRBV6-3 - TGTGCCAGCAGTTACTCCTTCCGGACGGGAGAGCAGTTCTTC CASSYSFRTGEQFF
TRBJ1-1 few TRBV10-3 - TGTGCCATCAGTGAGTCTTTTCCCATGACTGAAGCTTTCTTT CAISESFPMTEAFF
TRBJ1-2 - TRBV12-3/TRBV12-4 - TGTGCCAGCTTGGGTGGGACGAGGGCGGGCTATGGCTACACCTTC CASLGGTRAGYGYTF
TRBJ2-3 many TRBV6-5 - TGTGCCAGCAGTTACATACTAGGAGGCACAGATACGCAGTATTTT CASSYILGGTDTQYF
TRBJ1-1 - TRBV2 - TGTGCCAGCTGGATAGGCACTGAAGCTTTCTTT CASWIGTEAFF
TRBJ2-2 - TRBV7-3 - TGTGCCAGCAGCCGATCGGCGGCATCCTACACCGGGGAGCTGTTTTTT CASSRSAASYTGELFF
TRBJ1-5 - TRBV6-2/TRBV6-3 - TGTGCCAGCAGTCAGAAGGGTTATAGCAATCAGCCCCAGCATTTT CASSQKGYSNQPQHF
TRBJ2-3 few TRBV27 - TGTGCCAGCAGTTTGTCGGTTTCGGGAGATACGCAGTATTTT CASSLSVSGDTQYF
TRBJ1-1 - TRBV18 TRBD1 TGTGCCAGCTCACCACCCTCGGGACAGTTGAACACTGAAGCTTTCTTT CASSPPSGQLNTEAFF
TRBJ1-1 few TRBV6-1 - TGTGCCAGCATGGGGACGCTGAACACTGAAGCTTTCTTT CASMGTLNTEAFF
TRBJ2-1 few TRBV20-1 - TGCAGTGCTTACTCAGAGGGGCAGCATGAGCAGTTCTTC CSAYSEGQHEQFF
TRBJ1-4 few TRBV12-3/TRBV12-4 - TGTGCCAGCAGTGGGGGTCGAGGGGGGTGTAGTGAAAAACTGTTTTTT CASSGGRGGCSEKLFF
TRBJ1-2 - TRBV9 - TGTGCCAGCAGCGGAGGGGGGGCCTCTACCCTCCTCTATGGCTACACCTTC CASSGGGASTLLYGYTF
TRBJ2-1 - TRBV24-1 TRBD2 TGTGCCACCAGCGCGGGGGGGCGGGCGAGAGGGTCCTACAATGAGCAGTTCTTC CATSAGGRARGSYNEQFF
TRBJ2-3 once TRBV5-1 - TGCGCCAGCAGCTTGGACGGGCGAGGGGGAGATACGCAGTATTTT CASSLDGRGGDTQYF
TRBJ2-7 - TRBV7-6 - TGTGCCAGCAGCTCCCCAGGGACACCATACTACGAGCAGTACTTC CASSSPGTPYYEQYF
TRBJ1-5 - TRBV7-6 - TGTGCCAGCAGCTTAGGTTGGGATCAGCCCCAGCATTTT CASSLGWDQPQHF
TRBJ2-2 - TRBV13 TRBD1 TGTGCCACCCTCCTACAGGGGGCCGACACCGGGGAGCTGTTTTTT CATLLQGADTGELFF
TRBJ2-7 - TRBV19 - TGTGCCAGTAGGTCGGGACTTAACGAGCAGTACTTC CASRSGLNEQYF
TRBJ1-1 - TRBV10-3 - TGTGCCATCAGTGATGGAACGAACACTGAAGCTTTCTTT CAISDGTNTEAFF
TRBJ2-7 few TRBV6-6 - TGTGCCGAAGGGGATGGGGTCGAGCAGTACTTC CAEGDGVEQYF
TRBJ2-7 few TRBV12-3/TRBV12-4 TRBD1 TGTGCCAGCAGTTCCCGGACAGGGAACGAGCAGTACTTC CASSSRTGNEQYF
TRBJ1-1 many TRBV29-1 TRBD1 TGCAGCGTTGAGGATCGAGGGGGCGGGGGCAACACTGAAGCTTTCTTT CSVEDRGGGGNTEAFF
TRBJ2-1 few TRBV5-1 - TGCGCCAGCAGCTGGGGGGGGGGCGGTAGCAATGAGCAGTTCTTC CASSWGGGGSNEQFF
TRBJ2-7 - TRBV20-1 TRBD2 TGCAGTGCGCCGGGACTAGCGGGAGATGGCGAGCAGTACTTC CSAPGLAGDGEQYF
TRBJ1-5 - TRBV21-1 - TGTGCCAGCAGCAGGGAGCGGGACAGTAGCAATCAGCCCCAGCATTTT CASSRERDSSNQPQHF
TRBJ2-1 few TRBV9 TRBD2 TGTGCCAGCAGCGTCGGACTAGCGCTAAATGAGCAGTTCTTC CASSVGLALNEQFF
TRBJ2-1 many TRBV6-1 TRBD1 TGTGCCAGCAGTACCGGGACAGGGGTGCGTGAGCAGTTCTTC CASSTGTGVREQFF
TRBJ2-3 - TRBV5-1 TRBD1 TGCGCCAGCAGGCGGACAGGATTTAGCACAGATACGCAGTATTTT CASRRTGFSTDTQYF
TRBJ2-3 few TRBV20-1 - TGCAGTGCTAATATGGATACGCAGTATTTT CSANMDTQYF
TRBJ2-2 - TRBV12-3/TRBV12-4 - TGTGCCAGCAGTCCCGTCGTAAATACCGGGGAGCTGTTTTTT CASSPVVNTGELFF